This entry lists 20 T cell receptor beta chains sequenced from one sample in a study of beta chain features in type 1 diabetes. The isolated RNA, all of it, was reverse transcribed, so expressed TCRB transcripts were what got sequenced. Produced via immunoSEQ multiplex PCR; TCRdb's table is partial and in-frame only. The top ten clones hold 0.015% to 0.02% of a sample with 250,000 to 350,000 clones, approximately 11% of them seen once. The specimen sequenced was naive CD4+ T cells from blood. The receptors stem from a woman aged 30 to 39 in good health.

This clone appeared a few times. This chain connects TRBV18 to TRBJ2-1, with 10 bases lining up with TRBD2. CDR1 is KGHSH and CDR2 is LQKENI in the germline V gene. V was pared by 2 bases and J by 8 bases, with 6 bases of the junction left unmatched. CDR3 length equals 15 residues. The CDR3 region has the DNA TGTGCCAGCTCACCAGACGCAGCGGGGGGGGATGAGCAGTTCTTC. This gives the protein CASSPDAAGGDEQFF.

This rearrangement joins TRBV29-1 to TRBJ2-3; D not resolved. The germline gives CDR1 SQVTM, CDR2 ANQGSEA. The CDR3 has 15 residues. V lost 5 bases to trimming and J lost 5 bases, with 20 bases between them. CDR3 nucleotide sequence: TGCAGCGTTTTGTGGGCCAATACGACGAGAGATACGCAGTATTTT. Translating it yields CSVLWANTTRDTQYF.

This clone was counted between two and nine times. J is TRBJ1-2 and V is TRBV11-2; D remains ambiguous. This CDR3 comprises 12 residues. V was trimmed by 3 bases and J by 5 bases, leaving 7 bases between them. The V gene's germline CDR1 is SGHAT and CDR2 FQNNGV. The CDR3 spells CASSFGQYGYTF. The CDR3 DNA is TGTGCCAGCAGCTTTGGCCAATATGGCTACACCTTC.

This clone occurred a few times. The chain is built from TRBV15 and TRBJ1-2; perhaps TRBD1 as D (6 bases). CDR1 is LNHNV and CDR2 is YYDKDF in the germline V gene (reference sequence). The V end lost 0 bases, the J end lost 3 bases, and 14 bases lay between the germline ends. The CDR3 loop spans 16 amino acids. This chain's CDR3 is CATSRDRGGADYGYTF. The CDR3 coding sequence is TGTGCCACCAGCAGAGATCGGGGGGGCGCGGACTATGGCTACACCTTC.

This clone was counted between two and nine times. CDR3 in amino acids: CASSLNRGISGANVLTF. CDR3 DNA: TGCGCCAGCAGCTTGAACAGGGGGATCTCTGGGGCCAACGTCCTGACTTTC. The V gene is TRBV5-1, the J gene TRBJ2-6; 8 nucleotides match TRBD1. V lost 1 base and J lost 0; bases outside the gene matches: 3. From germline, CDR1 is SGHRS and CDR2 YFSETQ. The CDR3 covers 17 residues.

This clone was seen only a few times. The rearrangement uses TRBV28 and TRBJ1-1; D gene uncertain. Trimming took off 2 bases at V and 1 base at J, with 2 bases between the two ends. CDR1 and CDR2 from the germline V gene are MDHEN and SYDVKM. The CDR3 covers 12 residues. The CDR3 DNA sequence: TGTGCCAGCAGTTTACAGAACACTGAAGCTTTCTTT. The encoded protein is CASSLQNTEAFF.

J is TRBJ2-3 and V is TRBV14; 13 bases match TRBD2. V lost 1 base and J lost 4; bases outside the gene matches: 11. CDR3 length: 19 amino acids. Germline V CDR1 and CDR2: SGHDN, FVKESK. The CDR3 sequence: CASSQVPRLAGGNSDTQYF. The DNA of the CDR3 is TGTGCCAGCAGCCAAGTACCCCGACTAGCGGGAGGAAATTCAGATACGCAGTATTTT.

CDR3 amino acids: CASSFWDKESYEQYF. As DNA, the CDR3 is TGTGCCAGCAGCTTTTGGGACAAGGAGTCCTACGAGCAGTACTTC. This chain connects TRBV5-6 to TRBJ2-7; maybe TRBD1 (6 bases). V was shortened by 2 bases and J by 1 base, with 13 bases between the two germline ends. The CDR3 has 15 amino acids. CDR1 is SGHDT and CDR2 is YYEEEE in the germline V gene. The variable domain in full, completed from reference TRBV5-6 and TRBJ2-7, reads DAGVTQSPTHLIKTRGQQVTLRCSPKSGHDTVSWYQQALGQGPQFIFQYYEEEERQRGNFPDRFSGHQFPNYSSELNVNALLLGDSALYLCASSFWDKESYEQYFGPGTRLTVT.

This clone was detected only a few times. The chain uses TRBV30 and TRBJ1-2, with D possibly matching TRBD1 (5 bases). The CDR3 is made up of 14 amino acids. The germline V gene encodes CDR1 GTSNPN and CDR2 SVGIG (reference sequence). Trimming pared 1 base from V and 0 bases from J, leaving 9 bases between. CDR3 protein: CAWSAPGANYGYTF. Here the CDR3 DNA reads TGTGCCTGGAGTGCACCGGGGGCTAACTATGGCTACACCTTC.

This clone was found a few times. This chain joins TRBV5-4 and TRBJ2-1, with 9 bases aligning to TRBD2. The CDR3 is 15 residues long. V shed 4 bases, J shed 8 bases, and the junction held 10 bases outside the gene matches. Germline CDR1 and CDR2: SGHNT and YYREEE (reference sequence). The DNA for the CDR3 is TGTGCCAGCAGCACGTTAGCGGGAGAGGGGGATGAGCAGTTCTTC. The encoded protein is CASSTLAGEGDEQFF.

This clone has a handful of counts. This chain connects TRBV2 to TRBJ1-5, with a weak D call TRBD1 (6 bases). V gave up 5 bases and J gave up 3 bases, with 14 bases separating them. The CDR3 loop spans 15 amino acids. Germline assignment: CDR1 SNHLY and CDR2 FYNNEI. CDR3 in DNA: TGTGCCAGCAGTACACAGGGAGGGGACAATCAGCCCCAGCATTTT. It yields the protein CASSTQGGDNQPQHF.

This clone was seen once. This sequence joins TRBV7-9 and TRBJ2-3; D ambiguous. Per the germline V gene, CDR1 is SEHNR and CDR2 is FQNEAQ (reference sequence). V lost 4 bases, J lost 0 bases, and 8 bases lay in between. The CDR3 loop spans 14 amino acids. The CDR3 region has the DNA TGTGCCAGCAGCTCCCTAACCAGCACAGATACGCAGTATTTT. Its protein is CASSSLTSTDTQYF.

This rearrangement joins TRBV6-5 to TRBJ2-3, with TRBD2 matching over 8 bases. The junction had 3 bases not matched to a gene; V was cut back by 0 bases and J by 4 bases. CDR3 size: 15 residues. Germline V lookup: CDR1 MNHEY, CDR2 SVGAGI. CDR3 residues: CASSYSASGPDTQYF. The CDR3 coding sequence is TGTGCCAGCAGTTACTCGGCTAGCGGGCCAGATACGCAGTATTTT.

The V call is TRBV7-3, the J call TRBJ2-1, with 8 bases that match TRBD1. Trimming cost V 4 bases and J 2 bases; bases outside gene matches: 4. The CDR3 extends over 15 amino acids. Germline CDR1 is SGHTA and CDR2 is FQGTGA. Here the CDR3 DNA reads TGTGCCAGCAGCTCCAGACAGGGGCCCTACAATGAGCAGTTCTTC. Translated: CASSSRQGPYNEQFF.

This chain joins TRBV18 and TRBJ2-1; possibly TRBD2 for D (6 bases). The ends were cut back, 3 bases at V and 3 bases at J, with 12 bases in the middle. CDR3 size: 15 residues. The germline V gene encodes CDR1 KGHSH and CDR2 LQKENI. The CDR3 here is CASSPSEGFYNEQFF. CDR3 DNA: TGTGCCAGCTCACCGTCGGAGGGGTTCTACAATGAGCAGTTCTTC. The whole variable domain, remainder taken from reference TRBV18 and TRBJ2-1, is NAGVMQNPRHLVRRRGQEARLRCSPMKGHSHVYWYRQLPEEGLKFMVYLQKENIIDESGMPKERFSAEFPKEGPSILRIQQVVRGDSAAYFCASSPSEGFYNEQFFGPGTRLTVL.

This clone was counted between two and nine times. The rearrangement uses TRBV7-3 and TRBJ2-3; perhaps TRBD1 as D (7 bases). V was pared by 8 bases and J by 1 base, with 28 bases between. Germline-derived CDR1 and CDR2 are SGHTA and FQGTGA. The CDR3 covers 19 residues. The CDR3 nucleotides are TGTGCCAGCTCCCAAGCTGGAGTTCAGGGGGGAGGCGGCACAGATACGCAGTATTTT. Translated: CASSQAGVQGGGGTDTQYF.

This CDR3 reads CAWTYSGTDTQYF. The DNA of the CDR3 is TGTGCCTGGACCTATAGCGGCACAGATACGCAGTATTTT. The chain carries TRBV30 and TRBJ2-3; TRBD2 might be the D (5 bases). CDR3 length: 13 amino acids. Germline CDR1 and CDR2: GTSNPN and SVGIG (reference sequence). The V end lost 4 bases, the J end lost 1 base, and 9 bases lay between the germline ends.

This chain joins TRBV30 and TRBJ2-1, with TRBD2 matching 8 bases. This CDR3 contains 15 residues. Germline V gives CDR1 GTSNPN, CDR2 SVGIG (reference sequence). Trimming removed 7 bases from V and 0 bases from J; junction bases left unmatched: 8. The CDR3 DNA sequence: TGTGCCTCCGGGAACAGCGGGAGCTCCTACAATGAGCAGTTCTTC. Its protein product is CASGNSGSSYNEQFF. The entire variable domain, with the rest obtained from reference TRBV30 and TRBJ2-1, is as follows: SQTIHQWPATLVQPVGSPLSLECTVEGTSNPNLYWYRQAAGRGLQLLFYSVGIGQISSEVPQNLSASRPQDRQFILSSKKLLLSDSGFYLCASGNSGSSYNEQFFGPGTRLTVL.

The V gene is TRBV10-3, the J gene TRBJ2-5; weak D call: TRBD1 (5 bases). The germline gives CDR1 ENHRY, CDR2 SYGVKD. Trimming removed 4 bases from V and 3 bases from J, with 6 bases in between. CDR3 length: 12 residues. The CDR3 nucleotides are TGTGCCATCAGTGTCAGGGAAGAGACCCAGTACTTC. It encodes CAISVREETQYF.

This chain uses TRBV18 with TRBJ2-3, with TRBD2 matching over 9 bases. With V trimmed by 4 bases and J by 4 bases, 3 bases remained unmatched. Per germline, CDR1 KGHSH and CDR2 LQKENI. This CDR3 spans 14 amino acids. CDR3 bases: TGTGCCAGCTCACTAGCGGGGGAATCAGATACGCAGTATTTT. As protein: CASSLAGESDTQYF.